One sample yielded the 17 T cell receptor beta chains listed below, sequenced in a study of glioma-infiltrating T cells after dendritic cell vaccination. Documented time point: after dendritic cell vaccination, including at tumor progression/relapse. Method: immunoSEQ multiplex PCR; TCRdb's copy keeps in-frame clones and lacks some. The profile shows 99,000 or so clones, 65% to 85% of them singletons. Sample: blood, taken after dendritic cell vaccination. The receptors were gathered from a human donor with glioblastoma.

The rearrangement uses TRBV12-5 and TRBJ2-4, with D maybe TRBD1 (5 bases). The CDR3 has 18 residues. The germline V and J ends were trimmed by 3 bases and 0 bases, with 18 bases remaining between them. In germline, CDR1 is LGHNT, CDR2 FRNRAP. The CDR3 DNA follows: TGTGCTAGTGGTTTTACTCCGATGGGGCCTCTAGCCAAAAACATTCAGTACTTC. Its translation: CASGFTPMGPLAKNIQYF.

The chain links TRBV27 to TRBJ1-6, with 9 bases that match TRBD1. The CDR3 totals 15 residues. The J segment lost 5 bases and the V segment lost 7 bases, leaving 6 bases of the junction unmatched. The V gene's germline CDR1 is MNHEY and CDR2 SMNVEV (reference sequence). The CDR3 sequence: CASTLGQGNNSPLHF. The CDR3 DNA sequence: TGTGCCAGCACTCTGGGACAGGGCAATAATTCACCCCTCCACTTT.

V usage is TRBV19 and J usage is TRBJ1-1; TRBD1 might be the D (5 bases). In germline, CDR1 is LNHDA, CDR2 SQIVND (reference sequence). V was clipped by 7 bases and J by 3 bases, with 21 bases between them. The CDR3 runs 16 residues. The CDR3 protein is CASKGRMGRGDTEAFF. CDR3 DNA: TGTGCCAGTAAAGGCAGGATGGGACGCGGGGACACTGAAGCTTTCTTT.

The J gene is TRBJ2-3, the V gene TRBV5-1, with 7 bases matching TRBD2. CDR1 SGHRS and CDR2 YFSETQ come from the germline V gene. V lost 2 bases and J lost 1; bases outside the gene matches: 4. CDR3 length: 15 residues. CDR3 region: CASSLVAGGTDTQYF. CDR3 DNA sequence: TGCGCCAGCAGCTTAGTGGCGGGAGGCACAGATACGCAGTATTTT. The variable domain in full, with the rest retrieved from reference TRBV5-1 and TRBJ2-3, is KAGVTQTPRYLIKTRGQQVTLSCSPISGHRSVSWYQQTPGQGLQFLFEYFSETQRNKGNFPGRFSGRQFSNSRSEMNVSTLELGDSALYLCASSLVAGGTDTQYFGPGTRLTVL.

This clone has a handful of counts. The chain has TRBV6-5 and TRBJ1-5, with 8 bases that match TRBD1. V lost 7 bases, J lost 0 bases, and 5 bases stayed unmatched. The CDR3 sequence is 15 residues long. CDR1 and CDR2 (germline): MNHEY, SVGAGI. As DNA, the CDR3 is TGTGCCAGCACCCAGACAGGGGATAGCAATCAGCCCCAGCATTTT. Translating it yields CASTQTGDSNQPQHF.

The chain couples TRBV5-1 to TRBJ2-7; maybe TRBD2 (5 bases). CDR1 is SGHRS and CDR2 is YFSETQ in the germline V gene. This CDR3 contains 11 residues. V was shortened by 5 bases and J by 5 bases, with 8 bases between the two germline ends. In DNA, the CDR3 is TGCGCCAGCAGAGGGAGCCACGAGCAGTACTTC. Protein product: CASRGSHEQYF. Variable domain in full (rest from reference TRBV5-1 and TRBJ2-7): KAGVTQTPRYLIKTRGQQVTLSCSPISGHRSVSWYQQTPGQGLQFLFEYFSETQRNKGNFPGRFSGRQFSNSRSEMNVSTLELGDSALYLCASRGSHEQYFGPGTRLTVT.

The chain recombines TRBV2 with TRBJ2-1; a weak D match, TRBD2 (6 bases). Per the germline V gene, CDR1 is SNHLY and CDR2 is FYNNEI. With 7 bases removed from V and 0 bases from J, the gap between germline ends came to 16 bases. CDR3 length: 16 amino acids. The CDR3 DNA follows: TGTGCCAGCAAACTAGCTGTGTCGAGCTCCTACAATGAGCAGTTCTTC. Protein product: CASKLAVSSSYNEQFF.

This clone came up once. The chain uses TRBV11-3 and TRBJ2-7; maybe TRBD2 (6 bases). Germline CDR1 SGHNT, CDR2 YENEEA. Trimming stripped 3 bases from V and 6 bases from J, with 12 bases between. The CDR3 contains 13 residues. The CDR3 nucleotides are TGTGCCAGCAGCTTCGGTTGGGGAGGCGAGCAGTACTTC. Residues: CASSFGWGGEQYF.

The table lists this clone with a few counts. The V and J genes are TRBV5-1 and TRBJ1-4; 11 nucleotides agree with TRBD1. Germline CDR1 is SGHRS and CDR2 is YFSETQ. Losses at the gene ends were 4 bases for V and 7 bases for J; bases not matched to a gene: 3. CDR3 length: 14 residues. The CDR3: CASSRTGGVEKLFF. Here the CDR3 DNA reads TGCGCCAGCAGCAGGACAGGGGGCGTTGAAAAACTGTTTTTT. The complete variable domain, with remaining parts taken from reference TRBV5-1 and TRBJ1-4, reads KAGVTQTPRYLIKTRGQQVTLSCSPISGHRSVSWYQQTPGQGLQFLFEYFSETQRNKGNFPGRFSGRQFSNSRSEMNVSTLELGDSALYLCASSRTGGVEKLFFGSGTQLSVL.

The chain has TRBV28 and TRBJ1-5; TRBD1 is a possible D gene (5 bases). Trimming shortened V by 6 bases and J by 2 bases, and 11 bases separated the two germline ends. CDR1 is MDHEN, CDR2 SYDVKM, per germline. The CDR3 covers 14 residues. The CDR3 reads CASSRRVGNQPQHF. The CDR3 bases are TGTGCCAGCAGCCGCAGGGTGGGCAATCAGCCCCAGCATTTT.

The V call is TRBV6-6, the J call TRBJ1-2; D is possibly TRBD1 (6 bases). V gave up 4 bases and J gave up 3 bases, with 9 bases separating them. From germline, CDR1 is MNHNY and CDR2 SVGAGI (reference sequence). The CDR3 runs 13 residues. CDR3 in DNA: TGTGCCAGCAGTTTGGCAGGGGACTATGGCTACACCTTC. Its protein product is CASSLAGDYGYTF.

The V call is TRBV27, the J call TRBJ2-6, with D tentatively TRBD1 (5 bases). Germline CDR1 and CDR2: MNHEY and SMNVEV (reference sequence). V gave up 9 bases and J gave up 0 bases, with 21 bases separating them. The CDR3 is 18 amino acids. The CDR3 loop is CARGGVGQGDSGANVLTF. The CDR3 bases are TGTGCCAGAGGTGGTGTTGGGCAGGGTGACTCTGGGGCCAACGTCCTGACTTTC.

CDR3: CASSESRLGSSGNTIYF. The CDR3 nucleotides read TGTGCCAGCAGTGAATCTCGTCTCGGGAGCTCTGGAAACACCATATATTTT. The rearrangement uses TRBV6-1 and TRBJ1-3; D gene uncertain. Between the trimmed V and J ends, which lost 2 bases and 0 bases, there was a span of 14 bases. CDR3 length: 17 residues. Germline CDR1 is MNHNS and CDR2 is SASEGT.

V is TRBV7-9 and J is TRBJ2-3; TRBD1 agrees at 8 bases. The V gene end was trimmed by 5 bases and the J gene end by 5 bases; junction bases not matched to a gene: 12. The CDR3 contains 16 residues. Germline assignment: CDR1 SEHNR and CDR2 FQNEAQ (reference sequence). The DNA for the CDR3 is TGTGCCAGCAGCCAGCCATTAAGGACAGGGATAGATACGCAGTATTTT. Translating it yields CASSQPLRTGIDTQYF. The entire variable domain, with the rest obtained from reference TRBV7-9 and TRBJ2-3, is as follows: DTGVSQNPRHKITKRGQNVTFRCDPISEHNRLYWYRQTLGQGPEFLTYFQNEAQLEKSRLLSDRFSAERPKGSFSTLEIQRTEQGDSAMYLCASSQPLRTGIDTQYFGPGTRLTVL.

This clone showed up just once. The chain recombines TRBV9 with TRBJ2-2, with 10 bases matching TRBD2. J lost 4 bases, V lost 4 bases, and 4 bases had no gene match. Germline V CDR1 and CDR2: SGDLS, YYNGEE. The CDR3 runs to 15 residues. The CDR3 DNA follows: TGTGCCAGCAGCCTTCTAGCGGGAGTCACCGGGGAGCTGTTTTTT. Translation: CASSLLAGVTGELFF.

The chain combines TRBV19 with TRBJ2-5; 9 nucleotides match TRBD1. With 5 bases clipped from V and 7 bases from J, the junction kept 8 bases outside the gene matches. This CDR3 has 14 amino acids. Germline V CDR1 and CDR2: LNHDA, SQIVND (reference sequence). The DNA of the CDR3 is TGTGCCAGTAGTTTACAGGGGGCCGCAGCGACCCAGTACTTC. It translates to CASSLQGAAATQYF.

CDR3 amino acids: CASSEFGQANTGELFF. CDR3 DNA sequence: TGTGCCAGCAGCGAATTCGGACAGGCGAACACCGGGGAGCTGTTTTTT. The V gene is TRBV2, the J gene TRBJ2-2, with 7 nucleotides matching TRBD1. The CDR3 totals 16 residues. V lost 6 bases to trimming and J lost 0 bases; unmatched junction nucleotides: 7. CDR1 and CDR2 (germline): SNHLY, FYNNEI.